This TCR beta chain was documented in a study of blood T cells in healthy people across ages. Then a second PCR, running roughly 7 to 12 cycles, was carried out with a sample-barcoded 5' primer and a J-beta primer mix. TCRdb redid the calling of the 5' RACE reads with MiXCR, one entry per CDR3 protein. Here the sample spans hundreds of thousands of distinct CDR3 sequences, 29% being singletons. There are a few counts of this clonotype. Germline V gives CDR1 SGHDN, CDR2 FVKESK. The CDR3 contains 14 residues. Trimming took 6 bases from V and 8 from J; bases not matched to a gene: 7. Sequenced material: blood. The V and J genes are TRBV14 and TRBJ1-4; the match to TRBD1 covers 9 bases. The TCR originated in a woman older than 75 in good health. The CDR3 reads CASSRYRGREKLFF. DNA of the CDR3: TGTGCCAGCAGTCGTTACAGGGGGCGCGAAAAACTGTTTTTT.